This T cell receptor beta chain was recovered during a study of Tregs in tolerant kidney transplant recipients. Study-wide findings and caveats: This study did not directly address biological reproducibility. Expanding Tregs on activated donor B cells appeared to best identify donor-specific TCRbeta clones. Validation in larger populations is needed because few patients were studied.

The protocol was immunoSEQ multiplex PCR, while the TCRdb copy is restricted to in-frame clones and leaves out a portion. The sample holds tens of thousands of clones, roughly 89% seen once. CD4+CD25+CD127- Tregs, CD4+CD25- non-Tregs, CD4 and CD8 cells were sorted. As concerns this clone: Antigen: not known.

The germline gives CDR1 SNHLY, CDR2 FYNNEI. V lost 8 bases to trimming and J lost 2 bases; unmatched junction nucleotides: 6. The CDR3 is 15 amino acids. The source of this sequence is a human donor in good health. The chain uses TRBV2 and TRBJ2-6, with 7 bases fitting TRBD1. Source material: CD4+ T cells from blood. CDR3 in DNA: TGTGCCAGCGGGACAGCGCGCGCTGGGGCCAACGTCCTGACTTTC. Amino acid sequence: CASGTARAGANVLTF.